These 26 T cell receptor beta chains were sequenced from one sample in a study of T cell repertoires in cytomegalovirus infection. Each CDR3 protein is one row after TCRdb ran MiXCR on the reads. The sample includes more than 500,000 distinct CDR3 sequences, 15% to 20% seen only once; the top ten take about 24%. The sample consisted of CD8+ T cells from PBMCs. All receptors derive from a human donor in good health (CMV status not recorded). Some clones in this sample may be carry-over from other donors' samples.

This clonotype occurred many times. V gene TRBV27 combines with J gene TRBJ2-7, with D tentatively TRBD2 (7 bases). The CDR3 spans 16 residues. Germline loops: CDR1 MNHEY, CDR2 SMNVEV (reference sequence). Trimming took off 5 bases at V and 0 bases at J, with 17 bases between the two ends. The CDR3 sequence is CASSLPKGGGSYEQYF. For the CDR3, the DNA is TGTGCCAGCAGTCTCCCCAAGGGGGGGGGCTCCTACGAGCAGTACTTC.

This clonotype was seen many times. The genes are TRBV12-3 or TRBV12-4 and TRBJ1-1; 7 bases fit TRBD1. The V segment lost 7 bases and the J segment 0 bases; nucleotides outside the gene matches: 5. This CDR3 is built from 14 residues. This chain's CDR3 is CASKGTGVNTEAFF. The CDR3 DNA reads as TGTGCCAGCAAAGGAACAGGGGTGAACACTGAAGCTTTCTTT.

This clonotype has only one observation. The chain couples TRBV27 to TRBJ2-7; 10 positions agree with TRBD1. CDR3 length: 15 residues. The germline V gene encodes CDR1 MNHEY and CDR2 SMNVEV (reference sequence). J gave up 7 bases and V 2 bases, and 8 bases lay outside the gene matches. The CDR3 DNA reads as TGTGCCAGCAGTTTAAGGGGACAGGGGCGTGAGGAGCAGTACTTC. Protein: CASSLRGQGREEQYF.

The chain uses TRBV12-3 or TRBV12-4 and TRBJ2-1; tentative D call: TRBD2 (6 bases). The CDR3 runs 15 residues. The V and J ends lost 3 bases and 1 base respectively, with 10 bases between them. The CDR3 nucleotides are TGTGCCAGCAGTTTTGGGGGAGGATCCTACAATGAGCAGTTCTTC. This encodes CASSFGGGSYNEQFF.

This clonotype was picked up many times. The V call is TRBV15, the J call TRBJ2-5; D is ambiguous. The CDR3 runs to 13 residues. Trimming removed 5 bases from V and 5 bases from J, with 12 bases in between. The germline V gene has CDR1 LNHNV and CDR2 YYDKDF (reference sequence). The CDR3 nucleotides read TGTGCCACCAGCTTCCGACCGAGGGAGACCCAGTACTTC. This encodes CATSFRPRETQYF.

This clonotype has more than one count but fewer than ten. V and J are TRBV9 and TRBJ2-3; D unresolved. The CDR3 is 14 residues long. The germline V gene encodes CDR1 SGDLS and CDR2 YYNGEE. V lost 3 bases, J lost 0 bases, and 8 bases lay in between. The CDR3 region is CASSAPPSTDTQYF. CDR3 bases: TGTGCCAGCAGCGCCCCACCTAGCACAGATACGCAGTATTTT. The full variable domain, completed using reference TRBV9 and TRBJ2-3, is DSGVTQTPKHLITATGQRVTLRCSPRSGDLSVYWYQQSLDQGLQFLIQYYNGEERAKGNILERFSAQQFPDLHSELNLSSLELGDSALYFCASSAPPSTDTQYFGPGTRLTVL.

This clonotype was counted many times. V gene TRBV6-6 combines with J gene TRBJ1-1, with unresolved D. This CDR3 comprises 17 residues. V was pared by 0 bases and J by 0 bases, with 14 bases between. The V gene's germline CDR1 is MNHNY and CDR2 SVGAGI (reference sequence). The CDR3: CASSYSNPGSMNTEAFF. The CDR3 region has the DNA TGTGCCAGCAGTTACTCGAATCCCGGGTCCATGAACACTGAAGCTTTCTTT.

The chain joins TRBV3-1 to TRBJ1-1, with a weak D call TRBD1 (6 bases). This CDR3 is 17 amino acids long. V was cut by 3 bases and J by 1 base, with 18 bases left in between. CDR1 and CDR2 (germline): LGHDT, YNNKEL (reference sequence). The CDR3 reads CASSHLRGGVRNTEAFF. As DNA, the CDR3 is TGTGCCAGCAGCCACCTCAGGGGAGGGGTGAGGAACACTGAAGCTTTCTTT.

The count of this clonotype is one. V usage is TRBV11-2 and J usage is TRBJ1-5; 9 nucleotides line up with TRBD1. The CDR3 sequence is 16 residues long. Germline V gives CDR1 SGHAT, CDR2 FQNNGV. V dropped 5 bases and J dropped 0; count of bases not matched to a gene: 5. This CDR3 is CASSLQGADSNQPQHF. Here the CDR3 DNA reads TGTGCCAGCAGCCTACAGGGGGCGGATAGCAATCAGCCCCAGCATTTT.

The rearrangement joins TRBV5-1 to TRBJ2-3; D is possibly TRBD1 (6 bases). The V and J ends lost 1 base and 4 bases respectively, with 10 bases between them. Looked up from germline, CDR1 is SGHRS and CDR2 is YFSETQ. CDR3 length: 14 amino acids. The CDR3 reads CASSLLGAADTQYF. CDR3 in DNA: TGCGCCAGCAGCTTGTTGGGGGCTGCAGATACGCAGTATTTT.

The chain combines TRBV11-2 with TRBJ2-3; D might be TRBD2 (5 bases). The CDR3 is made up of 15 amino acids. Germline assignment: CDR1 SGHAT and CDR2 FQNNGV. V lost 1 base and J 2 bases, leaving 10 bases between the germline ends. CDR3 loop: CASSLGLRVTDTQYF. Here the CDR3 DNA reads TGTGCCAGCAGCTTAGGGCTGCGGGTCACAGATACGCAGTATTTT.

This clonotype occurred a few times. Here the CDR3 reads CASTLGAGEYQPQHF. The CDR3 DNA follows: TGTGCCAGTACCCTGGGGGCAGGGGAGTATCAGCCCCAGCATTTT. The chain has TRBV19 and TRBJ1-5; D is possibly TRBD1 (6 bases). V was cut by 7 bases and J by 5 bases, with 18 bases left in between. Germline V gene data show CDR1 as LNHDA and CDR2 as SQIVND (reference sequence). CDR3 length equals 15 residues.

The table lists this clonotype with many counts. This chain links TRBV7-9 with TRBJ2-5; 7 bases align to TRBD1. The CDR3 contains 16 residues. The V and J ends lost 3 bases and 2 bases, in that order; junction bases with no gene match: 9. CDR1 is SEHNR, CDR2 FQNEAQ, per germline (reference sequence). In DNA form, the CDR3 reads TGTGCCAGCAGCTTTTACGGCGGCAGGGGGCAAGAGACCCAGTACTTC. It is translated as CASSFYGGRGQETQYF.

This clonotype showed up many times. The chain joins TRBV7-9 to TRBJ2-1; D may be TRBD2 (6 bases). The length of the CDR3 is 14 residues. The V end lost 5 bases, the J end lost 10 bases, and 18 bases lay between the germline ends. Germline V gene data show CDR1 as SEHNR and CDR2 as FQNEAQ (reference sequence). The CDR3 DNA follows: TGTGCCAGCAGCCCGCGGACCCTGGGGAGGGAGCAGTTCTTC. Amino acid sequence: CASSPRTLGREQFF. The entire variable domain, with the rest obtained from reference TRBV7-9 and TRBJ2-1, is as follows: DTGVSQNPRHKITKRGQNVTFRCDPISEHNRLYWYRQTLGQGPEFLTYFQNEAQLEKSRLLSDRFSAERPKGSFSTLEIQRTEQGDSAMYLCASSPRTLGREQFFGPGTRLTVL.

This clonotype was picked up many times. V and J are TRBV5-5 and TRBJ2-1, with D perhaps TRBD1 (6 bases). The CDR3 has 12 residues. The V and J ends lost 5 bases and 6 bases respectively, with 9 bases between them. Germline V lookup: CDR1 SGHKS, CDR2 YYEKEE (reference sequence). The CDR3, as DNA: TGTGCCAGCAGGACAGGAAGCAATGAGCAGTTCTTC. As protein: CASRTGSNEQFF. The full variable domain, rest sourced from reference TRBV5-5 and TRBJ2-1, is DAGVTQSPTHLIKTRGQQVTLRCSPISGHKSVSWYQQVLGQGPQFIFQYYEKEERGRGNFPDRFSARQFPNYSSELNVNALLLGDSALYLCASRTGSNEQFFGPGTRLTVL.

This clonotype was counted many times. The V and J genes are TRBV6-6 and TRBJ2-1; TRBD2 aligns across 8 bases. The length of the CDR3 is 14 residues. V gave up 5 bases and J gave up 4 bases; unmatched junction bases: 4. Germline CDR1 is MNHNY and CDR2 is SVGAGI (reference sequence). The CDR3 DNA follows: TGTGCCAGCAGTAGAGCGGGGGTATACAATGAGCAGTTCTTC. The encoded protein is CASSRAGVYNEQFF.

This clonotype has a count of ten or more. This rearrangement joins TRBV6-5 to TRBJ2-1; the match to TRBD2 covers 7 bases. CDR3 length equals 17 residues. In germline, CDR1 is MNHEY, CDR2 SVGAGI. J was trimmed by 0 bases and V by 0 bases; bases with no gene match: 5. This CDR3 is CASSYSNLADSYNEQFF. CDR3 nucleotides: TGTGCCAGCAGTTACTCGAATCTAGCGGACTCCTACAATGAGCAGTTCTTC.

This clonotype came up a few times. The genes are TRBV27 and TRBJ2-1; D is uncertain. From germline, CDR1 is MNHEY and CDR2 SMNVEV (reference sequence). This CDR3 region has 13 residues. Between the trimmed V and J ends, which lost 2 bases and 12 bases, there was a span of 14 bases. The CDR3 DNA sequence: TGTGCCAGCAGTTTACATTCCCAGGTGGGGCAGTTCTTC. Protein sequence: CASSLHSQVGQFF.

CDR3 nucleotide sequence: TGTGCCAGCAGCCAAGAGTTCGGGGTGAGCCGCTCTAATGAGCAGTTCTTC. It translates to CASSQEFGVSRSNEQFF. The chain combines TRBV3-1 with TRBJ2-1, with D possibly matching TRBD2 (5 bases). CDR3 length equals 17 residues. V was cut by 0 bases and J by 7 bases, with 19 bases left in between. In germline, CDR1 is LGHDT, CDR2 YNNKEL (reference sequence).

This clonotype was seen a single time. The chain uses TRBV20-1 and TRBJ2-1, with D hard to call. V lost 7 bases and J 4 bases, leaving 14 bases between the germline ends. Germline V gene lookup returns CDR1 DFQATT and CDR2 SNEGSKA (reference sequence). The length of the CDR3 is 13 residues. The CDR3 here is CSVNPLNYNEQFF. The CDR3 DNA follows: TGCAGTGTAAATCCCTTGAATTACAATGAGCAGTTCTTC.

This clonotype occurred a few times. The chain combines TRBV5-1 with TRBJ1-1; perhaps TRBD1 as D (6 bases). V lost 1 base and J lost 4, with 11 bases in between. Germline loops: CDR1 SGHRS, CDR2 YFSETQ. This CDR3 comprises 14 residues. As DNA, the CDR3 is TGCGCCAGCAGCTTGATCAGGGGAGGCACTGAAGCTTTCTTT. Amino acid sequence: CASSLIRGGTEAFF.

The chain has TRBV10-3 and TRBJ1-1; D is perhaps TRBD1 (6 bases). Trimming removed 6 bases at V and 5 bases at J, with 19 bases between. Germline-derived CDR1 and CDR2 are ENHRY and SYGVKD. The CDR3 spans 15 residues. CDR3 residues: CAIRTEGGEGTEAFF. Here the CDR3 DNA reads TGTGCCATCAGGACTGAGGGGGGCGAAGGGACTGAAGCTTTCTTT.

This clonotype was counted ten times or more. The J gene is TRBJ2-1, the V gene TRBV12-3 or TRBV12-4; TRBD1 might be the D (5 bases). The V end lost 8 bases, the J end lost 0 bases, and 14 bases lay between the germline ends. This CDR3 has 15 residues. CDR3 DNA sequence: TGTGCCAGCGAAGGTGCGGACACCTCCTACAATGAGCAGTTCTTC. The encoded protein is CASEGADTSYNEQFF.

This chain joins TRBV7-9 and TRBJ1-3, with unresolved D. CDR3 length: 13 amino acids. In germline, CDR1 is SEHNR, CDR2 FQNEAQ (reference sequence). V dropped 10 bases and J dropped 5 bases, with 15 bases sitting between them. CDR3 in amino acids: CAILGKLRNTIYF. The CDR3 nucleotides read TGTGCCATCCTAGGGAAACTTCGAAACACCATATATTTT.

This clonotype was picked up a small number of times. The rearrangement joins TRBV27 to TRBJ2-1; D unclear. Trimming cost V 8 bases and J 9 bases, with 11 bases left between them. Germline values: CDR1 MNHEY, CDR2 SMNVEV (reference sequence). The CDR3 has 11 amino acids. The CDR3 DNA reads as TGTGCCAGCCGCTTAGCTGGTGAGCAGTTCTTC. It specifies CASRLAGEQFF.

This clonotype has more than one count but fewer than ten. The rearrangement links TRBV7-9 to TRBJ2-2; D is uncertain. Germline assignment: CDR1 SEHNR and CDR2 FQNEAQ (reference sequence). The CDR3 has 13 amino acids. With 4 bases removed from V and 7 bases from J, the gap between germline ends came to 10 bases. Written as DNA, the CDR3 is TGTGCCAGCAGCTCTCTGGGCCTCGGGGAGCTGTTTTTT. Its protein is CASSSLGLGELFF.